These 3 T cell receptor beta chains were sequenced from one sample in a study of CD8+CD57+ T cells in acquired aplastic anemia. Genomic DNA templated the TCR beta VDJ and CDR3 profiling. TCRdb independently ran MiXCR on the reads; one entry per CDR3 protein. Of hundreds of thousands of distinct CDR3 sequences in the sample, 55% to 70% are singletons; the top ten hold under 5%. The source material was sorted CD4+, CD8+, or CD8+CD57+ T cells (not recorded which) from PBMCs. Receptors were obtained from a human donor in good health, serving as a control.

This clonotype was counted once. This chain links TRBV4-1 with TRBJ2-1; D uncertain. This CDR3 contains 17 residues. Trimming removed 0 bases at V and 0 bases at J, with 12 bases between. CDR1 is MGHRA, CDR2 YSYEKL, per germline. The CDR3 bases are TGCGCCAGCAGCCAAGATAGAACATATAGCTCCTACAATGAGCAGTTCTTC. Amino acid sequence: CASSQDRTYSSYNEQFF.

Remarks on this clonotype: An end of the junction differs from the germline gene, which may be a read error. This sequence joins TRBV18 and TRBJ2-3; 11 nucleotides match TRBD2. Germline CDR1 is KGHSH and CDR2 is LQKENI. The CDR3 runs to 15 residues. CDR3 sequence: CASSRSGGATDTQCF. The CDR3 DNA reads TGTGCCAGCTCACGTAGCGGGGGGGCCACAGATACGCAGTGTTTT.

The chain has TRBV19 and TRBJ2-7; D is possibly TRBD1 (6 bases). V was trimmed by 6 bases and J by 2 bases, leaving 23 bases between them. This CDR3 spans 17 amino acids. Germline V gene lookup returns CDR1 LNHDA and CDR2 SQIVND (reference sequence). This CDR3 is CASSRDGPGTPAYEQYF. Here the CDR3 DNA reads TGTGCCAGTAGCCGAGACGGGCCGGGGACACCCGCCTACGAGCAGTACTTC. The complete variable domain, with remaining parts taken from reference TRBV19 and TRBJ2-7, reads DGGITQSPKYLFRKEGQNVTLSCEQNLNHDAMYWYRQDPGQGLRLIYYSQIVNDFQKGDIAEGYSVSREKKESFPLTVTSAQKNPTAFYLCASSRDGPGTPAYEQYFGPGTRLTVT.